The present T cell receptor (beta chain) was sequenced within a study of PD-L1 blockade in urothelial cancer (dated by TCRdb to about 2017). With respect to the entire study: All patients started therapy around 2014 and received atezolizumab 1,200 mg intravenously every 3 weeks. Blood samples were analyzed 3 weeks after the start of treatment (second dose) and 6 weeks after the start of treatment. Whole exome sequencing and RNA sequencing of pretreatment tumors were performed alongside TCR sequencing in the same patients. An exploratory multi-omic analysis was conducted of the somatic, immune and clinical correlates of response to PD-L1 blockade with atezolizumab in urothelial cancer. Durable clinical benefit was defined as progression-free survival longer than 6 months, and TCR features were also tested against progression-free and overall survival. TCR sequencing covered pretreatment tumor samples and matched, serially collected peripheral blood taken before and after atezolizumab treatment. Blood samples yielded a median of roughly 150,000 T cells and around 80,000 unique TCRs, with median clonality approximately 0.08. Just over 28 patients had pretreatment blood TCR-seq, some 25 had at least one posttreatment blood collection, and some 25 had tumor TCR-seq. Patients had an ECOG performance status of 0 or 1 and had received between 0 and 3 prior chemotherapy regimens. Nine patients reached durable clinical benefit, while 15 to 25 patients did not. About 85% of the roughly 29 patients were identified as males with urothelial cancer of bladder origin, and a prior smoking history was reported by 18 of 29 patients.

Study-wide findings and limitations: Small sample size (n ≈ 30) and many exploratory analyses mean the results are intended to be hypothesis-generating. Patients with durable benefit showed greater expansion of tumor-associated TCR clones in peripheral blood 3 weeks after starting treatment (n of about 21, p = 0.022). A pretreatment peripheral blood TCR clonality below the median was linked to improved progression-free and overall survival.

According to the study, the label for this sample's time point signals: pretreatment peripheral blood. The cohort included about 29 patients with locally advanced or metastatic urothelial carcinoma who were treated at Memorial Sloan Kettering on a trial protocol. Peripheral blood mononuclear cells were collected from each patient pretreatment and during treatment, giving between 1 and 8 total time points per patient. The Qiagen DNeasy Blood extraction kit was used to purify genomic DNA from total PBMCs and tumor samples. PBMCs were collected pretreatment and during treatment, and were isolated and stored as previously described. To estimate absolute template abundance from read counts, synthetic TCR analog templates were spiked into each PCR. TCRbeta CDR3 regions were amplified from genomic DNA with bias-controlled V and J gene primers using the immunoSEQ assay. Sequencing of rearranged TCRbeta segments was performed at approximately 20X coverage. As for the original processing: Sequencing errors were corrected by clustering and CDR3s were annotated against IMGT to assign V, D and J genes. Downstream analyses used only productive TCRbeta rearrangements and left out out-of-frame or stop-codon sequences. Clonality was calculated as one minus the Shannon entropy normalized by the log of the number of unique productive sequences. Clones differing between time points or between blood and tumor were identified by Fisher's exact test with Benjamini-Hochberg correction at adjusted p below 0.01. TCRdb stores this immuneACCESS table with in-frame sequences only. Part of the clones is absent; in the studies checked, under half of the shortfall reflects unresolved V genes, and no reason is known for the rest. V and J calls and clone size follow that table, whereas D and trimming were derived from the DNA. For this sample there are approximately 50,000 clones; about 86% appear just once. Approximately 2.9% of the sample belongs to the ten largest clones.

This clone was observed a few times. Its cognate antigen has yet to be identified. There are no base qualities to consult, and no much larger clone falls within one base. CDR1 SGHRS and CDR2 YFSETQ were looked up in the germline V gene. Trimming removed 4 bases from V and 8 bases from J, leaving 19 bases between the germline ends. Its CDR3 holds 15 amino acids, cysteine through phenylalanine. Only the CDR3 part of the read is kept: 45 bases, read in frame from the first base. The chain links TRBV5-1 with TRBJ2-1; TRBD2 is perhaps the D gene, given 5 matching bases. This clonotype was obtained from a man in his 70s with urothelial cancer. Sequences were derived from PBMCs, sampled around atezolizumab (anti-PD-L1) treatment. The CDR3 region has the sequence CASSPGDQLGYEQFF. DNA sequence: TGCGCCAGCAGCCCCGGAGATCAACTAGGCTATGAGCAGTTCTTC.